The 24 T cell receptor beta chains below come from one sample, sequenced in a study of T cell responses to AZD1222 COVID-19 vaccine. Only in-frame clones appear in the TCRdb table, and some are missing; sequencing was by immunoSEQ multiplex PCR. The sample includes around 120,000 clones, roughly nine tenths of them seen just once. The sequences come from peripheral blood, collected on day 0 of AZD1222 vaccination. Receptors were obtained from an adult in good health.

The genes are TRBV19 and TRBJ2-1, with 13 nucleotides matching TRBD2. The junction had 9 bases not matched to a gene; V was cut back by 7 bases and J by 15 bases. CDR1 LNHDA and CDR2 SQIVND come from the germline V gene (reference sequence). This CDR3 region has 13 residues. The CDR3, as DNA: TGTGCCAGTACCCCGGGACTAGCGGGACCAATGTTCTTC. This encodes CASTPGLAGPMFF.

This chain joins TRBV19 and TRBJ1-6; 7 bases line up with TRBD1. Germline V gene lookup returns CDR1 LNHDA and CDR2 SQIVND (reference sequence). This CDR3 region has 14 residues. V lost 3 bases and J lost 9; bases outside the gene matches: 5. CDR3 residues: CASSMRGGGSPLHF. The CDR3 nucleotides read TGTGCCAGTAGTATGAGAGGGGGCGGTTCACCCCTCCACTTT. The full variable domain, rest sourced from reference TRBV19 and TRBJ1-6, is DGGITQSPKYLFRKEGQNVTLSCEQNLNHDAMYWYRQDPGQGLRLIYYSQIVNDFQKGDIAEGYSVSREKKESFPLTVTSAQKNPTAFYLCASSMRGGGSPLHFGNGTRLTVT.

V is TRBV5-4 and J is TRBJ2-2, with 8 positions matching TRBD2. The trim removed 4 bases at V and 1 base at J, leaving 6 bases unmatched. The CDR3 length is 16 residues. CDR1 SGHNT and CDR2 YYREEE come from the germline V gene (reference sequence). CDR3 region: CASSQRTSLNTGELFF. CDR3 coding DNA: TGTGCCAGCAGCCAGAGGACTAGCCTGAACACCGGGGAGCTGTTTTTT. Drawing the rest from reference TRBV5-4 and TRBJ2-2, the complete variable domain is ETGVTQSPTHLIKTRGQQVTLRCSSQSGHNTVSWYQQALGQGPQFIFQYYREEENGRGNFPPRFSGLQFPNYSSELNVNALELDDSALYLCASSQRTSLNTGELFFGEGSRLTVL.

The chain links TRBV7-2 to TRBJ2-5, with D maybe TRBD1 (5 bases). V gave up 1 base and J gave up 5 bases, with 14 bases separating them. CDR1 and CDR2 (germline): SGHTA, FQGNSA. The CDR3 is made up of 15 amino acids. CDR3 nucleotide sequence: TGTGCCAGCAGCTTAGGGGCGGCAGGGCCGGAGACCCAGTACTTC. Its translation is CASSLGAAGPETQYF.

The CDR3 nucleotides are TGCAGCGTTGGGACGGGGCCTGGCTACACCTTC. Its translation is CSVGTGPGYTF. The chain recombines TRBV29-1 with TRBJ1-2, with a tentative D call TRBD1 (5 bases). In germline, CDR1 is SQVTM, CDR2 ANQGSEA. Trimming shortened V by 4 bases and J by 7 bases, and 10 bases separated the two germline ends. The CDR3 is 11 amino acids.

V is TRBV10-2 and J is TRBJ1-1, with 8 bases that match TRBD1. The CDR3 sequence is 14 residues long. Looked up from germline, CDR1 is WSHSY and CDR2 is SAAADI. Losses at the gene ends were 6 bases for V and 1 base for J; bases not matched to a gene: 4. CDR3 nucleotide sequence: TGCGCCAGCAGAAGCAGGGGGCCGAACACTGAAGCTTTCTTT. Amino acid sequence: CASRSRGPNTEAFF.

V and J are TRBV28 and TRBJ2-7; perhaps TRBD1 as D (5 bases). Germline V gives CDR1 MDHEN, CDR2 SYDVKM. The CDR3 has 13 residues. The V gene lost 2 bases and the J gene lost 3 bases, with 8 bases spanning the gap. CDR3 loop: CASSLGAGYEQYF. The CDR3 DNA follows: TGTGCCAGCAGTTTAGGGGCAGGCTACGAGCAGTACTTC.

This sequence joins TRBV7-2 and TRBJ1-2, with TRBD1 identical over 7 bases. The germline V gene encodes CDR1 SGHTA and CDR2 FQGNSA. The CDR3 is 15 residues long. The junction had 9 bases not matched to a gene; V was cut back by 4 bases and J by 4 bases. CDR3 loop: CASSSRGGQPYGYTF. The CDR3 DNA follows: TGTGCCAGCAGCTCTCGGGGGGGACAGCCCTATGGCTACACCTTC.

The V and J genes are TRBV9 and TRBJ1-2, with D possibly matching TRBD1 (5 bases). Trimming cost V 0 bases and J 0 bases, with 18 bases left between them. CDR3 length equals 18 residues. Germline CDR1 SGDLS, CDR2 YYNGEE. CDR3 in DNA: TGTGCCAGCAGCGTAGCCTCTAGTTGGGGGTCCCCTAACTATGGCTACACCTTC. It codes for CASSVASSWGSPNYGYTF.

Remarks on this clone: Other DNA sequences in this sample translate to the same CDR3. The V gene is TRBV29-1, the J gene TRBJ1-5; D is perhaps TRBD1 (6 bases). This CDR3 spans 13 amino acids. Trimming pared 6 bases from V and 0 bases from J, leaving 9 bases between. Germline lookup yields CDR1 SQVTM and CDR2 ANQGSEA. CDR3 region: CSVGGDSNQPQHF. CDR3 DNA: TGCAGCGTGGGGGGCGATAGCAATCAGCCCCAGCATTTT.

This clone was seen a single time. The V call is TRBV6-4, the J call TRBJ2-3; D tentatively reads TRBD1 or TRBD2 (5 bases each). This CDR3 is built from 15 residues. The germline V gene has CDR1 MRHNA and CDR2 SNTAGT. V dropped 6 bases and J dropped 1 base, with 14 bases sitting between them. CDR3 loop: CASRRSRDRTDTQYF. The CDR3 DNA is TGTGCCAGCAGAAGATCCAGGGACCGCACAGATACGCAGTATTTT.

The chain uses TRBV11-2 and TRBJ2-3; D remains unclear. The V gene lost 5 bases and the J gene lost 2 bases, with 5 bases spanning the gap. There are 12 residues in the CDR3. Germline V gene data show CDR1 as SGHAT and CDR2 as FQNNGV. The CDR3 coding sequence is TGTGCCAGCAGCCTATACACAGATACGCAGTATTTT. This sequence encodes CASSLYTDTQYF.

This rearrangement joins TRBV9 to TRBJ2-1; 9 nucleotides line up with TRBD2. Trimming removed 4 bases from V and 1 base from J; junction bases left unmatched: 6. This CDR3 has 16 amino acids. Germline V gene lookup returns CDR1 SGDLS and CDR2 YYNGEE. Here the CDR3 reads CASSTRSGSSYNEQFF. Written as DNA, the CDR3 is TGTGCCAGCAGCACCCGTAGCGGGAGTTCCTACAATGAGCAGTTCTTC.

This chain connects TRBV19 to TRBJ2-7; D is perhaps TRBD2 (5 bases). The CDR3 contains 14 residues. Germline V gene lookup returns CDR1 LNHDA and CDR2 SQIVND (reference sequence). V was trimmed by 3 bases and J by 2 bases, leaving 11 bases between them. DNA for the CDR3: TGTGCCAGTAGTATCCTAGCCGGTACCTACGAGCAGTACTTC. This sequence encodes CASSILAGTYEQYF.

About this clone itself: An end of the junction does not agree with germline; a read error may underlie this. This sequence joins TRBV5-1 and TRBJ1-4; TRBD1 might be the D (6 bases). The CDR3 loop spans 15 amino acids. Germline V CDR1 and CDR2: SGHRS, YFSETQ. DNA for the CDR3: TGCGCCAGCAACTTGGCACTAGGGGGAGGCGAAAAACTGTTTTTT. Translating gives CASNLALGGGEKLFF.

The chain has TRBV4-1 and TRBJ2-7, with D tentatively TRBD1 (5 bases). The CDR3 extends over 13 amino acids. Germline CDR1 is MGHRA and CDR2 is YSYEKL. V lost 4 bases and J 6 bases, leaving 13 bases between the germline ends. The CDR3 sequence: CASSRAWGLEQYF. The DNA for the CDR3 is TGCGCCAGCAGCCGCGCCTGGGGCCTCGAGCAGTACTTC.

This clone was observed a few times. The chain employs TRBV7-2 and TRBJ1-1, with TRBD1 matching over 7 bases. With V trimmed by 4 bases and J by 5 bases, 13 bases remained unmatched. The germline gives CDR1 SGHTA, CDR2 FQGNSA. This CDR3 region has 16 residues. Here the CDR3 DNA reads TGTGCCAGCAGCTCACAACTCTACAGGGGAAGGACTGAAGCTTTCTTT. Its translation is CASSSQLYRGRTEAFF.

This chain uses TRBV9 with TRBJ1-1, with a possible D match to TRBD1 (5 bases). Between the trimmed V and J ends, which lost 0 bases and 4 bases, there was a span of 13 bases. This CDR3 spans 15 amino acids. Per the germline V gene, CDR1 is SGDLS and CDR2 is YYNGEE. This CDR3 reads CASSVVSGGGTEAFF. The CDR3 DNA reads TGTGCCAGCAGCGTAGTTTCCGGGGGGGGCACTGAAGCTTTCTTT.

Of note for this clone: The same CDR3 arises from other DNA sequences in this sample as well. The chain recombines TRBV2 with TRBJ2-1; 8 bases match TRBD1. The germline CDR1 and CDR2 sequences are SNHLY and FYNNEI. Trimming took 1 base from V and 0 from J; bases not matched to a gene: 2. CDR3 length equals 16 residues. The CDR3 loop is CASSEGTGSSYNEQFF. The CDR3 region has the DNA TGTGCCAGCAGTGAAGGGACAGGGAGCTCCTACAATGAGCAGTTCTTC.

The V and J genes are TRBV20-1 and TRBJ2-7; D is uncertain. CDR3 length equals 11 residues. Germline loops: CDR1 DFQATT, CDR2 SNEGSKA (reference sequence). V lost 3 bases to trimming and J lost 5 bases, with 8 bases between them. CDR3 DNA: TGCAGTGCTAGCGCCCAGGACGAGCAGTACTTC. It codes for CSASAQDEQYF.

The genes are TRBV28 and TRBJ2-3; 7 positions match TRBD1. Germline-derived CDR1 and CDR2 are MDHEN and SYDVKM. This CDR3 comprises 14 residues. The V and J ends lost 5 bases and 4 bases, in that order; junction bases with no gene match: 6. The CDR3 spells CASSPRQGSDTQYF. DNA of the CDR3: TGTGCCAGCAGTCCTAGACAGGGTTCAGATACGCAGTATTTT. Together with reference TRBV28 and TRBJ2-3, the CDR3 gives the full variable domain: DVKVTQSSRYLVKRTGEKVFLECVQDMDHENMFWYRQDPGLGLRLIYFSYDVKMKEKGDIPEGYSVSREKKERFSLILESASTNQTSMYLCASSPRQGSDTQYFGPGTRLTVL.

V is TRBV7-3 and J is TRBJ2-1, with a possible D match to TRBD2 (6 bases). Trimming shortened V by 5 bases and J by 3 bases, and 14 bases separated the two germline ends. Germline values: CDR1 SGHTA, CDR2 FQGTGA. The CDR3 extends over 15 amino acids. The CDR3 DNA follows: TGTGCCAGCAGCCCCCAGGGACTGTTCTACAATGAGCAGTTCTTC. Translated: CASSPQGLFYNEQFF.

CDR3 DNA: TGTGCCACCAGCAGAGAAGGCGGACAAGAGACCCAGTACTTC. Residues: CATSREGGQETQYF. The chain links TRBV15 to TRBJ2-5; D unclear. Germline values: CDR1 LNHNV, CDR2 YYDKDF (reference sequence). V lost 0 bases to trimming and J lost 2 bases, with 7 bases between them. This CDR3 is built from 14 residues. The full variable domain, with the rest looked up from reference TRBV15 and TRBJ2-5, is DAMVIQNPRYQVTQFGKPVTLSCSQTLNHNVMYWYQQKSSQAPKLLFHYYDKDFNNEADTPDNFQSRRPNTSFCFLDIRSPGLGDTAMYLCATSREGGQETQYFGPGTRLLVL.

This chain connects TRBV2 to TRBJ2-1; perhaps TRBD1 as D (6 bases). V lost 7 bases, J lost 0 bases, and 13 bases lay in between. CDR3 length: 15 residues. CDR1 SNHLY and CDR2 FYNNEI come from the germline V gene. CDR3: CASKGTGTSYNEQFF. The CDR3 nucleotides are TGTGCCAGCAAGGGCACAGGGACCTCCTACAATGAGCAGTTCTTC.